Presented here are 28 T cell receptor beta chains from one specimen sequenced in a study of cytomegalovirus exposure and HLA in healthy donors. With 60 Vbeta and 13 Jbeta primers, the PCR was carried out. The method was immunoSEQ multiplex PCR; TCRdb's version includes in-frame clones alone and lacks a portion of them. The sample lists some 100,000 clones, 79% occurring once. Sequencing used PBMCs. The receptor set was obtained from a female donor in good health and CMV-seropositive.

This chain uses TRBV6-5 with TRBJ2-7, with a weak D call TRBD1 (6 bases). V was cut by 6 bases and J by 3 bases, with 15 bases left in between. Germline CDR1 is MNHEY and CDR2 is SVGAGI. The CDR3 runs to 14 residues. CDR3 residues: CASRPLDRYYEQYF. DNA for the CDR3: TGTGCCAGCAGACCTTTGGACAGATACTACGAGCAGTACTTC.

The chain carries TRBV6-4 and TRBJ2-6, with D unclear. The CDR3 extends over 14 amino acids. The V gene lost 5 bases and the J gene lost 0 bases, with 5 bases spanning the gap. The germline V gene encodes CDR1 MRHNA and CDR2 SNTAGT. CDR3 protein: CASSPRSGANVLTF. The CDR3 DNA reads TGTGCCAGCAGTCCCCGCTCTGGGGCCAACGTCCTGACTTTC.

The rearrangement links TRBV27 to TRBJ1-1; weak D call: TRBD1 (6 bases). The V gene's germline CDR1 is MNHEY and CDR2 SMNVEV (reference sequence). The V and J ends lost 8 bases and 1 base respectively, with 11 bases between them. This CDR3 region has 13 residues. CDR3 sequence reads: CASARTANTEAFF. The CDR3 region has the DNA TGTGCCAGCGCTCGGACAGCGAACACTGAAGCTTTCTTT.

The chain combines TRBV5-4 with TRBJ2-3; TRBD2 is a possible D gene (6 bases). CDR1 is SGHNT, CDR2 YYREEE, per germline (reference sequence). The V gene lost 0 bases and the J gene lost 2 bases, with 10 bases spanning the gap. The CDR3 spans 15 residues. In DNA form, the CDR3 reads TGTGCCAGCAGCTTGGCGCTAGCGCTCACAGATACGCAGTATTTT. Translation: CASSLALALTDTQYF.

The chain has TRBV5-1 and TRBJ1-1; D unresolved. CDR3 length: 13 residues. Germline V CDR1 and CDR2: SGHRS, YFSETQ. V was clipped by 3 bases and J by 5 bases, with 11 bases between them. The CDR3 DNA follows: TGCGCCAGCAGCTCCGAGTTATCGACTGAAGCTTTCTTT. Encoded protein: CASSSELSTEAFF.

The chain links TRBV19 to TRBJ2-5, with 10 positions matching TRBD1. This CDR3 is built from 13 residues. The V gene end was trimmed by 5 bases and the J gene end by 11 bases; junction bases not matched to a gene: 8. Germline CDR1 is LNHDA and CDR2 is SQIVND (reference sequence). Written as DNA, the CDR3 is TGTGCCAGTAGTGCCGGACAGGGGGGCCGTCAGTACTTC. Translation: CASSAGQGGRQYF. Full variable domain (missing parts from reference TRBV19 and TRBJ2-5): DGGITQSPKYLFRKEGQNVTLSCEQNLNHDAMYWYRQDPGQGLRLIYYSQIVNDFQKGDIAEGYSVSREKKESFPLTVTSAQKNPTAFYLCASSAGQGGRQYFGPGTRLLVL.

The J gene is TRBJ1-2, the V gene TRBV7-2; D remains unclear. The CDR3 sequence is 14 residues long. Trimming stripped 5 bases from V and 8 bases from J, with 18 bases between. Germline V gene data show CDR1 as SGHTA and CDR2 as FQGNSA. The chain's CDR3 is CASSPPPLGKGYTF. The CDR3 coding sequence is TGTGCCAGCAGCCCTCCACCCCTCGGTAAGGGCTACACCTTC.

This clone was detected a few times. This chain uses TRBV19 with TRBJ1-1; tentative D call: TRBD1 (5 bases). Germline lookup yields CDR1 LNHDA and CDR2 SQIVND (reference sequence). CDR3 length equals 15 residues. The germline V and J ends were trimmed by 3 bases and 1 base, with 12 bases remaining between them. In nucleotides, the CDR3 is TGTGCCAGTAGTATCAGCAGCGGGGGGAACACTGAAGCTTTCTTT. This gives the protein CASSISSGGNTEAFF.

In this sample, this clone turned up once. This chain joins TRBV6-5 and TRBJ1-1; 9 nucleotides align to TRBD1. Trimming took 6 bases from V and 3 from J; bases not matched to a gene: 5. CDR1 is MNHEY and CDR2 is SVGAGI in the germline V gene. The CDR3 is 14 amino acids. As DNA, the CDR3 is TGTGCCAGCAGCAAGAGGACAGGGGACACTGAAGCTTTCTTT. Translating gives CASSKRTGDTEAFF.

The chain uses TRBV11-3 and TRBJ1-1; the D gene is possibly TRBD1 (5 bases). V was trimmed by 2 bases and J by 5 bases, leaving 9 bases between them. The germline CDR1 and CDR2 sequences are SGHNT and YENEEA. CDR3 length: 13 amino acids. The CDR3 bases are TGTGCCAGCAGCTTAACGTCAGGGACTGAAGCTTTCTTT. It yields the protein CASSLTSGTEAFF.

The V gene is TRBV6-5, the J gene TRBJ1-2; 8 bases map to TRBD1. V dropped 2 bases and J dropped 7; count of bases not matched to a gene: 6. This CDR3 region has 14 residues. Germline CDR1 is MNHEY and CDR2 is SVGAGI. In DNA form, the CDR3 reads TGTGCCAGCAGTTACGGGCAGGGGGCCGGTGGCTACACCTTC. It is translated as CASSYGQGAGGYTF.

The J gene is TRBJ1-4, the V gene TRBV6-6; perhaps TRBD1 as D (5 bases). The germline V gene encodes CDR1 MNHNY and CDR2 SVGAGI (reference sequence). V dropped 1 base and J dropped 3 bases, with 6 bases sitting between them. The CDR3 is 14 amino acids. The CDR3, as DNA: TGTGCCAGCAGTTACTGGGGGGCTAATGAAAAACTGTTTTTT. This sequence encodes CASSYWGANEKLFF.

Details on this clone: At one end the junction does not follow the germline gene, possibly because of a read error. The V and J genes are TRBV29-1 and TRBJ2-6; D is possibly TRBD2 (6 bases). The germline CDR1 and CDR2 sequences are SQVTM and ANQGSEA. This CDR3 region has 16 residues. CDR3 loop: CSTTEGPPSGANGLTF. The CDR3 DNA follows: TGCTCTACAACGGAGGGGCCGCCCTCTGGGGCCAACGGCCTGACTTTC.

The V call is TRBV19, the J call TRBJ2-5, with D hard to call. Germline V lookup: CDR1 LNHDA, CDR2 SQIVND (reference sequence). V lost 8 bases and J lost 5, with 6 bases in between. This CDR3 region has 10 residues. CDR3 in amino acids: CASGRETQYF. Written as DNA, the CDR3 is TGTGCCAGTGGTCGGGAGACCCAGTACTTC.

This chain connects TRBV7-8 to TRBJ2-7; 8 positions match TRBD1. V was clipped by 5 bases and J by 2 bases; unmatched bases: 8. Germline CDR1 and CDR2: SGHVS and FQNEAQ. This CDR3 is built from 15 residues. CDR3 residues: CASSPTRQGPYEQYF. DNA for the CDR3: TGTGCCAGCAGCCCCACCCGACAGGGGCCCTACGAGCAGTACTTC. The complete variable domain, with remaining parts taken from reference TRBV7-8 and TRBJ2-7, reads GAGVSQSPRYKVAKRGQDVALRCDPISGHVSLFWYQQALGQGPEFLTYFQNEAQLDKSGLPSDRFFAERPEGSVSTLKIQRTQQEDSAVYLCASSPTRQGPYEQYFGPGTRLTVT.

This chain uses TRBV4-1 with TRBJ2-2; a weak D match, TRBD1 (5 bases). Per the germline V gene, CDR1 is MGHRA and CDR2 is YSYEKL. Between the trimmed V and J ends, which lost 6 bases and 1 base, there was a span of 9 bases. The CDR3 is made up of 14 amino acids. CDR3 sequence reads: CASRTERNTGELFF. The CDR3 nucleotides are TGCGCCAGCAGGACAGAGAGGAACACCGGGGAGCTGTTTTTT.

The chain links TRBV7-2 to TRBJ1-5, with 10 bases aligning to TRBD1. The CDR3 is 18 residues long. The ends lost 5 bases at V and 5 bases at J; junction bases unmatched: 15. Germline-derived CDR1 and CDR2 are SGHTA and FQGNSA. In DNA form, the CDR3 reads TGTGCCAGCAGCCCAGGGGACAGGGGCGAGGTTTTCGATCAGCCCCAGCATTTT. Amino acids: CASSPGDRGEVFDQPQHF.

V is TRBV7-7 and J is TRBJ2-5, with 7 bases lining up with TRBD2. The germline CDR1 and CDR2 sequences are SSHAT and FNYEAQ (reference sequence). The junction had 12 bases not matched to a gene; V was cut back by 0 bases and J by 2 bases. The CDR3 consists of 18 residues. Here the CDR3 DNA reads TGTGCCAGCAGCTTAGCGAGGCCGCGGGAGCTTCAACAAGAGACCCAGTACTTC. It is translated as CASSLARPRELQQETQYF.

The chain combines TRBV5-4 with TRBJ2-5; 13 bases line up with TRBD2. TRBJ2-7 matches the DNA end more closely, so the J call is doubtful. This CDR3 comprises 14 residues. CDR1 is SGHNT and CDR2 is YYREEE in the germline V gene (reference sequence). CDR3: CASSTSGGVYEQYF. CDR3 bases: TGTGCCAGCAGCACTAGCGGGGGGGTTTACGAGCAGTACTTC.

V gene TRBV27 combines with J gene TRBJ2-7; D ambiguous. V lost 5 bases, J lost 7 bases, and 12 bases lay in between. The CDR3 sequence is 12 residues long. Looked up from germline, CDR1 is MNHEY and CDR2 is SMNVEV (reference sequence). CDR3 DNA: TGTGCCAGCAGTCCAATTTACGGTGAGCAGTACTTC. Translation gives CASSPIYGEQYF.

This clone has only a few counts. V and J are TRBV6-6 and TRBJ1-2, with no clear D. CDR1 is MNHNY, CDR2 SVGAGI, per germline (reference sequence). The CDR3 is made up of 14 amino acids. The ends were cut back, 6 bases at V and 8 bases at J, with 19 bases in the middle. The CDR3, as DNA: TGTGCCAGCAGAGCCGACGGGTCCCTTGGCGGCTACACCTTC. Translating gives CASRADGSLGGYTF.

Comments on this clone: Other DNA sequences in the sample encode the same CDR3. In DNA form, the CDR3 reads TGCGCCAGCAGCCAGGGGGCCGGGGAGCAGTTCTTC. It is translated as CASSQGAGEQFF. The chain links TRBV4-1 to TRBJ2-1; weak D call: TRBD1 (6 bases). V was shortened by 3 bases and J by 10 bases, with 10 bases between the two germline ends. The CDR3 runs 12 residues. The V gene's germline CDR1 is MGHRA and CDR2 YSYEKL.

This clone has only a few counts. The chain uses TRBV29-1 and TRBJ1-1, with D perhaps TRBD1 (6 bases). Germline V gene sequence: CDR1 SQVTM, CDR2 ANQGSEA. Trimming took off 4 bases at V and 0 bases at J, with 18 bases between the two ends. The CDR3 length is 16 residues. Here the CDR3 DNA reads TGCAGCGTTGGCGGACAGATTGGGCTCATGAACACTGAAGCTTTCTTT. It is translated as CSVGGQIGLMNTEAFF.

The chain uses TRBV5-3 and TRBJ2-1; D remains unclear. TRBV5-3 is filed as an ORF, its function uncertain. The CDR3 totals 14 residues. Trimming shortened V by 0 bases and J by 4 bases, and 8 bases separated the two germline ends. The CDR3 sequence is CARSLVAEYNEQFF. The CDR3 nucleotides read TGTGCCAGAAGCTTGGTGGCAGAATACAATGAGCAGTTCTTC.

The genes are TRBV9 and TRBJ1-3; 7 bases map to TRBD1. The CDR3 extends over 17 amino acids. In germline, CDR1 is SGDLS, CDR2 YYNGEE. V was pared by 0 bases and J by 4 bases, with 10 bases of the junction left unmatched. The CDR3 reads CASSVVPDRVGGNTIYF. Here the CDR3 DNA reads TGTGCCAGCAGCGTAGTCCCCGACAGGGTAGGAGGAAACACCATATATTTT.

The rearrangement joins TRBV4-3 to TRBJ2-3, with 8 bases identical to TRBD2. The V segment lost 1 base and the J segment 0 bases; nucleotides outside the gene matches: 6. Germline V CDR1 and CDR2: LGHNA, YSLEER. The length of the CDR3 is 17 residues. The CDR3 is CASSQVGGGSSTDTQYF. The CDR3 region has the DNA TGCGCCAGCAGCCAAGTCGGGGGGGGCTCGAGCACAGATACGCAGTATTTT.

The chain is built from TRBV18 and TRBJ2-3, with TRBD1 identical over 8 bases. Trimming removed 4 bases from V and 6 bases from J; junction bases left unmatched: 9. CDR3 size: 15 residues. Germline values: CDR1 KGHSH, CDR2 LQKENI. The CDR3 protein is CASSQRTGQKDTQYF. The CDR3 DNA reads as TGTGCCAGCTCACAAAGGACAGGGCAAAAGGATACGCAGTATTTT.

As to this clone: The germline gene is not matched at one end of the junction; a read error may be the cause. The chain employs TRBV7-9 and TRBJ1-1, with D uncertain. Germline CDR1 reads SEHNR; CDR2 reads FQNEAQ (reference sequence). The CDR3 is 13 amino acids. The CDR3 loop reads CSSSPRVNTEAFF. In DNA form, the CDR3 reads TGTTCCAGCAGCCCACGAGTGAACACTGAAGCTTTCTTT.